The rows below give T cell receptor beta chains drawn from one sample of a study of blood T cell repertoires in COVID-19. Sequencing used immunoSEQ multiplex PCR; TCRdb keeps in-frame clones, though not all of them. The repertoire holds over 450,000 clones, with nearly 90% as singletons. The sequenced sample was peripheral blood. The origin of the receptors is a man younger than 35 with COVID-19, enrolled during active disease. The CDR3 runs from the conserved cysteine through the conserved F or W. The order of the fields is J gene, D gene, V gene, clone size, CDR3 protein, CDR3 DNA. The D gene is left open where the match is weak. Where a row states a size, it is once, few, many or the class of an expanded clone; other rows omit it.

j_call: TRBJ1-3
d_call: NA
v_call: TRBV5-4
clone_size: NA
cdr3_aa: CASADSGNTIYF
cdr3_nt: TGTGCCAGCGCAGACTCTGGAAACACCATATATTTT

j_call: TRBJ2-6
d_call: TRBD2
v_call: TRBV5-1
clone_size: NA
cdr3_aa: CASSSGGSGANVLTF
cdr3_nt: TGCGCCAGCAGCAGCGGGGGTTCTGGGGCCAACGTCCTGACTTTC

j_call: TRBJ2-2
d_call: NA
v_call: TRBV2
clone_size: NA
cdr3_aa: CASSDQTGELFF
cdr3_nt: TGTGCCAGCAGTGACCAAACCGGGGAGCTGTTTTTT

j_call: TRBJ2-7
d_call: NA
v_call: TRBV14
clone_size: NA
cdr3_aa: CASSQGTVLTYEQYF
cdr3_nt: TGTGCCAGCAGCCAAGGGACAGTACTAACCTACGAGCAGTACTTC

j_call: TRBJ2-2
d_call: NA
v_call: TRBV19
clone_size: NA
cdr3_aa: CASSIRQGNTGELFF
cdr3_nt: TGTGCCAGTAGTATTCGGCAGGGCAACACCGGGGAGCTGTTTTTT

j_call: TRBJ1-1
d_call: TRBD1
v_call: TRBV25-1
clone_size: NA
cdr3_aa: CASSGGPGTVMNTEAFF
cdr3_nt: TGTGCCAGCAGTGGGGGGCCCGGGACAGTCATGAACACTGAAGCTTTCTTT

j_call: TRBJ2-1
d_call: NA
v_call: TRBV28
clone_size: NA
cdr3_aa: CASSPVGANNEQFF
cdr3_nt: TGTGCCAGCAGTCCAGTAGGGGCAAACAATGAGCAGTTCTTC

j_call: TRBJ2-1
d_call: NA
v_call: TRBV7-5
clone_size: NA
cdr3_aa: CVRKGLADNEQFF
cdr3_nt: TGTGTCAGAAAAGGACTAGCGGACAATGAGCAGTTCTTC

j_call: TRBJ1-1
d_call: TRBD1
v_call: TRBV19
clone_size: NA
cdr3_aa: CASSPRKDRGNTEAFF
cdr3_nt: TGTGCCAGTAGTCCCCGGAAGGACAGGGGGAACACTGAAGCTTTCTTT

j_call: TRBJ2-5
d_call: TRBD1
v_call: TRBV5-4
clone_size: once
cdr3_aa: CASSGRTGQETQYF
cdr3_nt: TGTGCCAGCAGCGGGAGGACAGGGCAAGAGACCCAGTACTTC

j_call: TRBJ1-2
d_call: NA
v_call: TRBV5-5
clone_size: NA
cdr3_aa: CASSGRGDYGYTF
cdr3_nt: TGTGCCAGCAGCGGGAGGGGTGACTATGGCTACACCTTC

j_call: TRBJ2-1
d_call: NA
v_call: TRBV7-8
clone_size: NA
cdr3_aa: CASSLGPQGNEQFF
cdr3_nt: TGTGCCAGCAGCTTAGGGCCACAGGGAAATGAGCAGTTCTTC

j_call: TRBJ2-2
d_call: TRBD2
v_call: TRBV10-3
clone_size: NA
cdr3_aa: CAISQRDRDTGELFF
cdr3_nt: TGTGCCATCAGTCAGCGGGATCGGGACACCGGGGAGCTGTTTTTT

j_call: TRBJ1-2
d_call: NA
v_call: TRBV5-4
clone_size: NA
cdr3_aa: CASSLGQSNYGYTF
cdr3_nt: TGTGCCAGCAGCTTGGGACAGTCTAACTATGGCTACACCTTC

j_call: TRBJ1-4
d_call: TRBD1
v_call: TRBV3-1/TRBV3-2
clone_size: NA
cdr3_aa: CASSLTGTGVEKLFF
cdr3_nt: TGTGCCAGCAGTCTTACCGGGACAGGGGTTGAAAAACTGTTTTTT

j_call: TRBJ2-1
d_call: TRBD2
v_call: TRBV7-9
clone_size: NA
cdr3_aa: CASSLVRGESNEQFF
cdr3_nt: TGTGCCAGCAGCTTAGTTCGGGGGGAGAGCAATGAGCAGTTCTTC

j_call: TRBJ1-1
d_call: TRBD1
v_call: TRBV10-3
clone_size: NA
cdr3_aa: CAISLTPGQPTEAFF
cdr3_nt: TGTGCCATCAGCCTTACCCCGGGACAGCCGACTGAAGCTTTCTTT

j_call: TRBJ2-1
d_call: NA
v_call: TRBV27
clone_size: NA
cdr3_aa: CASAVYNEQFF
cdr3_nt: TGTGCCAGCGCGGTTTACAATGAGCAGTTCTTC

j_call: TRBJ1-1
d_call: NA
v_call: TRBV6-1
clone_size: NA
cdr3_aa: CASSEGGGNTEAFF
cdr3_nt: TGTGCCAGCAGTGAAGGTGGCGGGAACACTGAAGCTTTCTTT

j_call: TRBJ2-3
d_call: NA
v_call: TRBV4-1
clone_size: few
cdr3_aa: CASSQEGGGRKDTQYF
cdr3_nt: TGCGCCAGCAGCCAAGAGGGAGGGGGACGAAAAGATACGCAGTATTTT

j_call: TRBJ2-5
d_call: NA
v_call: TRBV7-9
clone_size: NA
cdr3_aa: CASSLSGQETQYF
cdr3_nt: TGTGCCAGCAGCTTATCAGGTCAAGAGACCCAGTACTTC

j_call: TRBJ2-7
d_call: NA
v_call: TRBV19
clone_size: NA
cdr3_aa: CASNAGVGYEQYF
cdr3_nt: TGTGCCAGTAATGCAGGGGTCGGCTACGAGCAGTACTTC

j_call: TRBJ1-1
d_call: TRBD1
v_call: TRBV5-1
clone_size: NA
cdr3_aa: CASSQKIQGDPEAFF
cdr3_nt: TGCGCCAGCAGCCAAAAAATACAGGGGGACCCTGAAGCTTTCTTT

j_call: TRBJ2-3
d_call: TRBD1
v_call: TRBV19
clone_size: NA
cdr3_aa: CASSMNRGQDTQYF
cdr3_nt: TGTGCCAGTAGTATGAACAGGGGGCAAGATACGCAGTATTTT

j_call: TRBJ1-1
d_call: NA
v_call: TRBV3-1/TRBV3-2
clone_size: NA
cdr3_aa: CASSQNPGNTEAFF
cdr3_nt: TGTGCCAGCAGCCAAAATCCGGGGAACACTGAAGCTTTCTTT

j_call: TRBJ2-5
d_call: NA
v_call: TRBV7-9
clone_size: NA
cdr3_aa: CASSLEGRTKETQYF
cdr3_nt: TGTGCCAGCAGCTTAGAAGGGAGGACTAAAGAGACCCAGTACTTC

j_call: TRBJ2-5
d_call: NA
v_call: TRBV24-1
clone_size: NA
cdr3_aa: CATSDPSQETQYF
cdr3_nt: TGTGCCACCAGTGATCCTTCCCAAGAGACCCAGTACTTC

j_call: TRBJ2-2
d_call: TRBD1
v_call: TRBV27
clone_size: NA
cdr3_aa: CASRDRANTGELFF
cdr3_nt: TGTGCCAGCCGGGACAGGGCGAACACCGGGGAGCTGTTTTTT

j_call: TRBJ1-6
d_call: TRBD1
v_call: TRBV19
clone_size: NA
cdr3_aa: CATWDRGNSPLHF
cdr3_nt: TGTGCCACCTGGGACAGGGGAAATTCACCCCTCCACTTT

j_call: TRBJ2-3
d_call: NA
v_call: TRBV19
clone_size: NA
cdr3_aa: CASSIEGGITDTQYF
cdr3_nt: TGTGCCAGTAGTATAGAAGGCGGAATCACAGATACGCAGTATTTT

j_call: TRBJ2-2
d_call: NA
v_call: TRBV14
clone_size: once
cdr3_aa: CASSPYLWTAPTGELFF
cdr3_nt: TGTGCCAGCAGCCCCTACCTCTGGACAGCGCCCACCGGGGAGCTGTTTTTT

j_call: TRBJ2-1
d_call: NA
v_call: TRBV7-2
clone_size: NA
cdr3_aa: CASSLGVAVEQFF
cdr3_nt: TGTGCCAGCAGCTTAGGAGTAGCTGTTGAGCAGTTCTTC

j_call: TRBJ2-1
d_call: NA
v_call: TRBV7-2
clone_size: NA
cdr3_aa: CASSPTTSSYNEQFF
cdr3_nt: TGTGCCAGCAGCCCGACTACTAGCTCCTACAATGAGCAGTTCTTC

j_call: TRBJ1-6
d_call: NA
v_call: TRBV2
clone_size: NA
cdr3_aa: CASRRGNSPLHF
cdr3_nt: TGTGCCAGCAGGAGGGGGAATTCACCCCTCCACTTT

j_call: TRBJ1-1
d_call: NA
v_call: TRBV5-1
clone_size: NA
cdr3_aa: CASSSSGGGTEAFF
cdr3_nt: TGCGCCAGCAGCTCTTCCGGTGGGGGGACTGAAGCTTTCTTT

j_call: TRBJ2-5
d_call: NA
v_call: TRBV7-2
clone_size: NA
cdr3_aa: CASSRGRETQYF
cdr3_nt: TGTGCCAGCAGCCGAGGGAGAGAGACCCAGTACTTC

j_call: TRBJ2-7
d_call: TRBD1
v_call: TRBV6-5
clone_size: NA
cdr3_aa: CASSYDRGYEQYF
cdr3_nt: TGTGCCAGCAGTTACGACAGGGGCTACGAGCAGTACTTC

j_call: TRBJ1-5
d_call: TRBD1
v_call: TRBV12-5
clone_size: NA
cdr3_aa: CASGLVGTGDQPQHF
cdr3_nt: TGTGCTAGTGGTTTGGTAGGGACAGGGGATCAGCCCCAGCATTTT

j_call: TRBJ1-3
d_call: NA
v_call: TRBV4-1
clone_size: NA
cdr3_aa: CASSQDPLTGLNTIYF
cdr3_nt: TGCGCCAGCAGCCAAGACCCTCTGACAGGTCTGAACACCATATATTTT

j_call: TRBJ2-2
d_call: TRBD2
v_call: TRBV3-1/TRBV3-2
clone_size: NA
cdr3_aa: CASSQDRTSGGQSGELFF
cdr3_nt: TGTGCCAGCAGCCAAGATCGGACTAGCGGGGGGCAGAGCGGGGAGCTGTTTTTT

j_call: TRBJ1-2
d_call: NA
v_call: TRBV29-1
clone_size: NA
cdr3_aa: CSVEPYNYGYTF
cdr3_nt: TGCAGCGTTGAACCTTATAACTATGGCTACACCTTC

j_call: TRBJ2-7
d_call: TRBD2
v_call: TRBV7-9
clone_size: NA
cdr3_aa: CASSLISGTLTYEQYF
cdr3_nt: TGTGCCAGCAGTTTAATTAGCGGGACCTTGACCTACGAGCAGTACTTC

j_call: TRBJ2-7
d_call: TRBD2
v_call: TRBV2
clone_size: few
cdr3_aa: CASRIGSGRSGEQYF
cdr3_nt: TGTGCCAGCAGGATAGGTAGCGGGAGGTCGGGCGAGCAGTACTTC

j_call: TRBJ1-4
d_call: NA
v_call: TRBV19
clone_size: NA
cdr3_aa: CASSTRQGLWEKLFF
cdr3_nt: TGTGCCAGTAGTACTAGGCAGGGTCTATGGGAAAAACTGTTTTTT

j_call: TRBJ2-2
d_call: TRBD2
v_call: TRBV5-1
clone_size: NA
cdr3_aa: CASSTPGLAGYGELFF
cdr3_nt: TGCGCCAGCAGCACACCGGGACTAGCGGGGTATGGGGAGCTGTTTTTT

j_call: TRBJ2-5
d_call: TRBD1
v_call: TRBV27
clone_size: NA
cdr3_aa: CASGQVETQYF
cdr3_nt: TGTGCCAGCGGACAGGTAGAGACCCAGTACTTC

j_call: TRBJ2-2
d_call: TRBD1
v_call: TRBV7-9
clone_size: NA
cdr3_aa: CARRGLTGGSGELFF
cdr3_nt: TGTGCCCGCCGCGGGTTGACAGGGGGCTCCGGGGAGCTGTTTTTT

j_call: TRBJ2-1
d_call: TRBD2
v_call: TRBV30
clone_size: NA
cdr3_aa: CAWSAVGLAGREQFF
cdr3_nt: TGTGCCTGGAGTGCGGTGGGACTAGCTGGGAGGGAGCAGTTCTTC

j_call: TRBJ2-1
d_call: TRBD2
v_call: TRBV19
clone_size: NA
cdr3_aa: CASSASGSISNEQFF
cdr3_nt: TGTGCCAGTAGTGCCAGCGGGAGTATTAGCAATGAGCAGTTCTTC

j_call: TRBJ1-3
d_call: TRBD1
v_call: TRBV7-9
clone_size: NA
cdr3_aa: CASSQTGGSGNTIYF
cdr3_nt: TGTGCCAGCAGCCAAACAGGGGGCTCTGGAAACACCATATATTTT

j_call: TRBJ1-6
d_call: NA
v_call: TRBV7-9
clone_size: NA
cdr3_aa: CASSLGTGGTDSPLHF
cdr3_nt: TGTGCCAGCAGCTTAGGGACGGGAGGGACTGACTCACCCCTCCACTTT

j_call: TRBJ1-1
d_call: NA
v_call: TRBV2
clone_size: few
cdr3_aa: CASSEAERGGTELTFF
cdr3_nt: TGTGCCAGCAGTGAAGCGGAGAGGGGAGGAACCGAACTGACTTTCTTT

j_call: TRBJ2-1
d_call: TRBD2
v_call: TRBV6-6
clone_size: NA
cdr3_aa: CASSFSGLPDNEQFF
cdr3_nt: TGTGCCAGCAGTTTCTCGGGACTACCAGACAATGAGCAGTTCTTC

j_call: TRBJ2-3
d_call: NA
v_call: TRBV29-1
clone_size: NA
cdr3_aa: CSVEIQYTDTQYF
cdr3_nt: TGCAGCGTTGAAATACAGTACACAGATACGCAGTATTTT

j_call: TRBJ1-1
d_call: TRBD1
v_call: TRBV6-5
clone_size: NA
cdr3_aa: CASKKQGAWNTEAFF
cdr3_nt: TGTGCCAGTAAAAAACAGGGGGCTTGGAACACTGAAGCTTTCTTT